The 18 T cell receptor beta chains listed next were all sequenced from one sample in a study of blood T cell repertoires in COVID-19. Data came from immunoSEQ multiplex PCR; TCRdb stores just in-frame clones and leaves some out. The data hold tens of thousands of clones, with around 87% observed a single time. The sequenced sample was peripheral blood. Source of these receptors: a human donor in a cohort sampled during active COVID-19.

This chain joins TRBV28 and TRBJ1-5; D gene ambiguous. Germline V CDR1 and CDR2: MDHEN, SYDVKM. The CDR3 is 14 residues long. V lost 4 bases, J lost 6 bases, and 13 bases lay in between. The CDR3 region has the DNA TGTGCCAGCAGTTCCACACACGGGGTTCAGCCCCAGCATTTT. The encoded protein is CASSSTHGVQPQHF.

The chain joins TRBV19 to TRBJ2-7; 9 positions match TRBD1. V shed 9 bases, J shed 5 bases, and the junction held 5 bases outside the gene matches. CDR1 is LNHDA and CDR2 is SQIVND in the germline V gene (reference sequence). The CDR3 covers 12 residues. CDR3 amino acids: CASGTGFDEQYF. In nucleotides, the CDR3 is TGTGCCAGCGGGACAGGGTTTGACGAGCAGTACTTC. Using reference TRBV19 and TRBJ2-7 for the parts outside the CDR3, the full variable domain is DGGITQSPKYLFRKEGQNVTLSCEQNLNHDAMYWYRQDPGQGLRLIYYSQIVNDFQKGDIAEGYSVSREKKESFPLTVTSAQKNPTAFYLCASGTGFDEQYFGPGTRLTVT.

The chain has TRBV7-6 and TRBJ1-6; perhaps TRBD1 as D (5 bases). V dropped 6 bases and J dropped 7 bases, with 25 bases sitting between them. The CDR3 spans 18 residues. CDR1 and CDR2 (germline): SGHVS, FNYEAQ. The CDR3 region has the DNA TGTGCCAGCAGTTATAGCCCCCTCCAAGCAGGGTACAATTCACCCCTCCACTTT. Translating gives CASSYSPLQAGYNSPLHF.

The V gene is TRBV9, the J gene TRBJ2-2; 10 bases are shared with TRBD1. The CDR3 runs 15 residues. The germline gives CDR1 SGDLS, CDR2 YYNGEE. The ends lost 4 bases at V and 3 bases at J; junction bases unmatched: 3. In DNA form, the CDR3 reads TGTGCCAGCAGCCGACAGGGGGCGGACACCGGGGAGCTGTTTTTT. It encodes CASSRQGADTGELFF.

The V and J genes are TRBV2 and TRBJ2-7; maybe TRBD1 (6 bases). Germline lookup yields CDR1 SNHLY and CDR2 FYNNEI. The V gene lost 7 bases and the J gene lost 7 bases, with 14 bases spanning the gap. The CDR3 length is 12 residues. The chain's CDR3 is CASKGRGWEQYF. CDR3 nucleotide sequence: TGTGCCAGCAAGGGCAGGGGTTGGGAGCAGTACTTC.

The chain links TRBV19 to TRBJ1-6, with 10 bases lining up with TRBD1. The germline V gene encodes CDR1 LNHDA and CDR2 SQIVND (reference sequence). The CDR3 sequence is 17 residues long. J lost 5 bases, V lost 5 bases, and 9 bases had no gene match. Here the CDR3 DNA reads TGTGCCAGTAGTTTCGACAGGGGGCGTCGGGATAATTCACCCCTCCACTTT. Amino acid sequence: CASSFDRGRRDNSPLHF.

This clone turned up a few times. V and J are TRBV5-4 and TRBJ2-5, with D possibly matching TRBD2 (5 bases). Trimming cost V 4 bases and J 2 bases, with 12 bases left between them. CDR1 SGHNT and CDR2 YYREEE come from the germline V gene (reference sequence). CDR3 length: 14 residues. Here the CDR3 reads CASSPGSRQETQYF. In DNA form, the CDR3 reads TGTGCCAGCAGCCCGGGGTCTAGACAAGAGACCCAGTACTTC.

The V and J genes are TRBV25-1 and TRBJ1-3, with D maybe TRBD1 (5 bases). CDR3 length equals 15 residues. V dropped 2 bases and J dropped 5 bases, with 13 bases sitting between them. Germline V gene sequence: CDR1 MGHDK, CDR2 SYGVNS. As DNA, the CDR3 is TGTGCCAGCAGTGAAGGAACGGGGGGACGAAACACCATATATTTT. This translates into CASSEGTGGRNTIYF.

The CDR3 loop is CASRDRVGLVDEQFF. As DNA, the CDR3 is TGTGCCAGTAGGGACAGGGTAGGTTTAGTCGATGAGCAGTTCTTC. The chain carries TRBV19 and TRBJ2-1, with TRBD1 matching over 8 bases. The CDR3 has 15 residues. Germline CDR1 and CDR2: LNHDA and SQIVND (reference sequence). V dropped 6 bases and J dropped 8; count of bases not matched to a gene: 12.

The CDR3 DNA is TGTGCCAGCAGTGTTAGCTTTGGCGGAAACAATGAGCAGTTCTTC. This sequence encodes CASSVSFGGNNEQFF. The chain has TRBV6-4 and TRBJ2-1; D uncertain. Germline lookup yields CDR1 MRHNA and CDR2 SNTAGT. This CDR3 contains 15 residues. With 4 bases removed from V and 5 bases from J, the gap between germline ends came to 15 bases.

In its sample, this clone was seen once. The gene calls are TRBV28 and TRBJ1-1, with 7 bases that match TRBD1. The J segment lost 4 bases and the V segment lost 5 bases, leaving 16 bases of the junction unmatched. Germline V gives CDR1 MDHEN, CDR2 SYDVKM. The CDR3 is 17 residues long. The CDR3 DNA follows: TGTGCCAGCAGTCCCAACCCCCGAAAGACAGGGCTCACTGAAGCTTTCTTT. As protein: CASSPNPRKTGLTEAFF.

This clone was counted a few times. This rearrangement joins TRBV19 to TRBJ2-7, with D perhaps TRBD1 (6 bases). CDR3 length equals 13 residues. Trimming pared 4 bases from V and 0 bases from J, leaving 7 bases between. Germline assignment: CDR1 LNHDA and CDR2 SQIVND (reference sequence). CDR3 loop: CASSRDNSYEQYF. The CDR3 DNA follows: TGTGCCAGTAGTAGGGACAACTCCTACGAGCAGTACTTC.

Here the CDR3 DNA reads TGTGCCAGCAGCAGGCGAGGGGACAGGGTTTCCTACGAGCAGTACTTC. This translates into CASSRRGDRVSYEQYF. This rearrangement joins TRBV7-2 to TRBJ2-7; 9 bases line up with TRBD1. The germline V gene has CDR1 SGHTA and CDR2 FQGNSA. J gave up 1 base and V 5 bases, and 9 bases lay outside the gene matches. The length of the CDR3 is 16 residues.

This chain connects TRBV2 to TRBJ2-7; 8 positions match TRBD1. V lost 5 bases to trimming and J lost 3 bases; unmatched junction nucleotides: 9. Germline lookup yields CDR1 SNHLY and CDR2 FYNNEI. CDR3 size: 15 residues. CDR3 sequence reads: CASSIGQGHDYEQYF. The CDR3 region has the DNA TGTGCCAGCAGTATAGGACAGGGTCATGACTACGAGCAGTACTTC.

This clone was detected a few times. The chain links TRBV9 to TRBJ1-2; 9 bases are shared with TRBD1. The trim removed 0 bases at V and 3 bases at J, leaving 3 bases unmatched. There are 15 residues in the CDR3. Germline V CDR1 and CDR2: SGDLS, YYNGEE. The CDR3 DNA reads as TGTGCCAGCAGCGTAGATAGGACAGGGGACTATGGCTACACCTTC. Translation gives CASSVDRTGDYGYTF.

The DNA for the CDR3 is TGTGCCAGCAGCTCCCTAGGGGCAGCCTATGGCTACACCTTC. It codes for CASSSLGAAYGYTF. This chain connects TRBV11-2 to TRBJ1-2, with a possible D match to TRBD1 (5 bases). Germline lookup yields CDR1 SGHAT and CDR2 FQNNGV. V dropped 4 bases and J dropped 4 bases, with 13 bases sitting between them. The CDR3 runs to 14 residues.

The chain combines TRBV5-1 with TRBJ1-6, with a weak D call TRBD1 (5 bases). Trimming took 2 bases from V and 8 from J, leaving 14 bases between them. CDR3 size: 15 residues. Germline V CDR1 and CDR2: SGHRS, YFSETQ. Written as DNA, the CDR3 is TGCGCCAGCAGCTTATACAGGCCCCCGGATTCACCCCTCCACTTT. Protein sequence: CASSLYRPPDSPLHF.

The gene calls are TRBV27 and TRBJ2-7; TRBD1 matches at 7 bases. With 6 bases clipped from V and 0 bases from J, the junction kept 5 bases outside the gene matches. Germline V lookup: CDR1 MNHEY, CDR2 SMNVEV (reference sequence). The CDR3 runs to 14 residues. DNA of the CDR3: TGTGCCAGCAGACTCGGGACAGTCTCCTACGAGCAGTACTTC. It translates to CASRLGTVSYEQYF.